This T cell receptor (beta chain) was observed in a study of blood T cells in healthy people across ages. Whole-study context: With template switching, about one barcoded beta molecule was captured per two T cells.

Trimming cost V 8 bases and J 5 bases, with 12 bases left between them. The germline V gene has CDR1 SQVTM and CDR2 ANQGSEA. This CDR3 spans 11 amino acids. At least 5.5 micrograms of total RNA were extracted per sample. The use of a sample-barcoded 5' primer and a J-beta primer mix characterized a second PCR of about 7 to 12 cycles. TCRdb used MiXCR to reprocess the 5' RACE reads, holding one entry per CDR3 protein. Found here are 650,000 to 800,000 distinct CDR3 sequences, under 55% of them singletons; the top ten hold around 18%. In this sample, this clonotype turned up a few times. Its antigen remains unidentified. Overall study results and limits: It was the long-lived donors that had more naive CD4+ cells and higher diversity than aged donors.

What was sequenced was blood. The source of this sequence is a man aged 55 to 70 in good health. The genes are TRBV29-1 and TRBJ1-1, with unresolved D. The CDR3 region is CSTGGRTEAFF. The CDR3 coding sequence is TGCAGCACGGGAGGGCGGACTGAAGCTTTCTTT.